This T cell receptor (beta chain) was recorded in a study of cytomegalovirus exposure and HLA in healthy donors. It was with 60 Vbeta and 13 Jbeta primers that the PCR ran. Sequenced by immunoSEQ multiplex PCR; TCRdb stores in-frame clones only, minus some. There are roughly 200,000 clones in the sample; about 78% occur only once, and approximately 2.5% lies in the top ten. This clone showed up just once. Sequencing input: PBMCs. The clonotype originates from a man between 60 and 75 years old in good health and CMV-seronegative.

The CDR3 loop is CASSMDREQPQHF. The CDR3 nucleotides are TGTGCCAGTAGCATGGACAGGGAACAGCCCCAGCATTTT. The chain uses TRBV19 and TRBJ1-5, with 8 positions matching TRBD1. J gave up 7 bases and V 6 bases, and 5 bases lay outside the gene matches. Germline assignment: CDR1 LNHDA and CDR2 SQIVND (reference sequence). The CDR3 length is 13 residues.